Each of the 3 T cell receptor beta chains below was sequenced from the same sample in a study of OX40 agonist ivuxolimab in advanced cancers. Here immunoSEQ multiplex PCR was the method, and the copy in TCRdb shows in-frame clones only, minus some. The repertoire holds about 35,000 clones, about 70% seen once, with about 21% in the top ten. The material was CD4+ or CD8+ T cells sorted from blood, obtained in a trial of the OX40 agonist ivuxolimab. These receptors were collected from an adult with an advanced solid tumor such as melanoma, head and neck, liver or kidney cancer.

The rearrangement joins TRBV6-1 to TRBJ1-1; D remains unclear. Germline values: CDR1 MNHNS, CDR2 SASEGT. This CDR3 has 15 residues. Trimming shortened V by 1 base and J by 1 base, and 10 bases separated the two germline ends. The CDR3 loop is CASSEEPGTNTEAFF. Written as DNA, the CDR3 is TGTGCCAGCAGTGAAGAACCAGGAACGAACACTGAAGCTTTCTTT.

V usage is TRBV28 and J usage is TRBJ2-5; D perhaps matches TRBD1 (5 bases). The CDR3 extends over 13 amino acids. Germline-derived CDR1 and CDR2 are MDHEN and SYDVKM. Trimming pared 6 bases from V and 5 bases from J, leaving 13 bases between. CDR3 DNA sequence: TGTGCCAGCAGGTCAGGGCGTTGGGAGACCCAGTACTTC. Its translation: CASRSGRWETQYF.

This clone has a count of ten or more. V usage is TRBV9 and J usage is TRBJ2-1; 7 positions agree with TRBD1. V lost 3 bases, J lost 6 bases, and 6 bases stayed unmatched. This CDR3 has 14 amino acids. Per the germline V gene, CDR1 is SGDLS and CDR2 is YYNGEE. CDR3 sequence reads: CASSASGQPNEQFF. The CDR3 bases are TGTGCCAGCAGCGCTTCGGGACAGCCCAATGAGCAGTTCTTC.